The 3 T cell receptor beta chains below were found in one sample sequenced in a study of cytomegalovirus exposure and HLA in healthy donors. The PCR employed 60 Vbeta primers together with 13 Jbeta primers. Repertoires were generated with immunoSEQ multiplex PCR, while TCRdb's copy carries only in-frame clones and drops some. Recorded for this sample: about 200,000 clones. The sequencing sample was made of PBMCs. The receptors were sampled from a young woman in good health and CMV-seropositive.

The chain joins TRBV21-1 to TRBJ2-6; the D segment call TRBD1 is taken from the table without a DNA check. TRBV21-1 is marked as a pseudogene. This CDR3 spans 22 amino acids. DNA for the CDR3: TGTGCCAGCAGCGCCCTTACGGCCCTTCCGGGACAGGGGAGCTCTGGGGCCAACGTCCTGACTTTC. Translation gives CASSALTALPGQGSSGANVLTF.

V and J are TRBV6-1 and TRBJ1-2, with D perhaps matching TRBD1 (5 bases). Germline CDR1 MNHNS, CDR2 SASEGT. V dropped 4 bases and J dropped 4 bases, with 16 bases sitting between them. The CDR3 spans 15 residues. The CDR3 sequence is CASSAGGGWSYGYTF. CDR3 sequence (DNA): TGTGCCAGCAGTGCCGGGGGAGGCTGGAGCTATGGCTACACCTTC.

J is TRBJ1-3 and V is TRBV10-3; no firm D call. This CDR3 contains 13 residues. Trimming shortened V by 3 bases and J by 0 bases, and 3 bases separated the two germline ends. Germline CDR1 is ENHRY and CDR2 is SYGVKD. CDR3 in amino acids: CAISDLSGNTIYF. The DNA of the CDR3 is TGTGCCATCAGTGATCTCTCTGGAAACACCATATATTTT.